The next 18 T cell receptor beta chains were all read from a single sample in a study of tissue T cells after allogeneic stem cell transplantation. Clones were read by immunoSEQ multiplex PCR, and TCRdb kept only the in-frame ones, dropping some. The sample holds just over 9,000 clones, just over 55% seen once. The sequencing used tissue from the jejunum, collected at autopsy. Every receptor here comes from an older female donor with lung cancer.

This clone is a singleton in its sample. The chain couples TRBV4-1 to TRBJ1-2; TRBD1 aligns across 10 bases. V gave up 3 bases and J gave up 5 bases; unmatched junction bases: 3. The CDR3 runs 14 residues. Germline CDR1 and CDR2: MGHRA and YSYEKL. The CDR3 sequence is CASSQMGQGYGYTF. The CDR3 region has the DNA TGCGCCAGCAGCCAGATGGGACAGGGGTATGGCTACACCTTC.

The V gene is TRBV6-5, the J gene TRBJ2-7; D gene uncertain. V lost 4 bases and J 5 bases, leaving 6 bases between the germline ends. The CDR3 totals 11 residues. CDR1 and CDR2 from the germline V gene are MNHEY and SVGAGI. CDR3 sequence: CASSFVDEQYF. In nucleotides, the CDR3 is TGTGCCAGCAGTTTCGTCGACGAGCAGTACTTC.

The sample holds a few counts of this clone. The chain uses TRBV7-6 and TRBJ2-3; 8 nucleotides align to TRBD2. This CDR3 spans 16 amino acids. V was clipped by 0 bases and J by 12 bases; unmatched bases: 14. In germline, CDR1 is SGHVS, CDR2 FNYEAQ. Here the CDR3 reads CASSLALRVAGSPQYF. The CDR3 DNA reads as TGTGCCAGCAGCTTAGCGCTAAGGGTAGCGGGATCCCCACAGTATTTT.

This clone appeared once. V usage is TRBV18 and J usage is TRBJ1-1; D is unclear. The CDR3 loop spans 15 amino acids. V was pared by 2 bases and J by 3 bases, with 13 bases between. Germline V gene sequence: CDR1 KGHSH, CDR2 LQKENI. In DNA, the CDR3 is TGTGCCAGCTCACCAAAGCCGACGGAGGACACTGAAGCTTTCTTT. Residues: CASSPKPTEDTEAFF.

The chain combines TRBV10-3 with TRBJ2-3, with D maybe TRBD1 (6 bases). Trimming left V 2 bases short and J 4 bases short, with 19 bases between. Germline V lookup: CDR1 ENHRY, CDR2 SYGVKD. The CDR3 consists of 17 residues. This CDR3 is CAISEPALQGNSDTQYF. In DNA, the CDR3 is TGTGCCATCAGTGAGCCCGCCTTACAGGGAAACTCAGATACGCAGTATTTT.

The chain employs TRBV12-3 or TRBV12-4 and TRBJ2-7; D not certain. Trimming removed 2 bases from V and 3 bases from J, with 5 bases in between. This CDR3 region has 12 residues. Here the CDR3 DNA reads TGTGCCAGCAGTTTACACAACTACGAGCAGTACTTC. It translates to CASSLHNYEQYF.

This clone counts as medium-sized. V and J are TRBV5-6 and TRBJ2-3, with TRBD1 matching 9 bases. CDR3 length: 17 residues. The germline gives CDR1 SGHDT, CDR2 YYEEEE. V lost 2 bases, J lost 1 base, and 8 bases stayed unmatched. The CDR3 spells CASSFPGQGFGTDTQYF. The CDR3 DNA sequence: TGTGCCAGCAGCTTCCCAGGACAGGGGTTCGGCACAGATACGCAGTATTTT.

The rearrangement uses TRBV4-1 and TRBJ2-5; 10 nucleotides align to TRBD2. CDR1 and CDR2 (germline): MGHRA, YSYEKL. J lost 5 bases, V lost 0 bases, and 3 bases had no gene match. This CDR3 spans 15 amino acids. The chain's CDR3 is CASSQEGTSVETQYF. DNA of the CDR3: TGCGCCAGCAGCCAAGAGGGGACTAGCGTGGAGACCCAGTACTTC.

The rearrangement joins TRBV5-5 to TRBJ1-1; 10 nucleotides match TRBD1. The germline V gene encodes CDR1 SGHKS and CDR2 YYEKEE (reference sequence). The CDR3 has 15 amino acids. V lost 3 bases, J lost 4 bases, and 6 bases stayed unmatched. This CDR3 is CASSSPGQGSTEAFF. In nucleotides, the CDR3 is TGTGCCAGCAGCTCACCGGGACAGGGGTCCACTGAAGCTTTCTTT.

This rearrangement joins TRBV12-3 or TRBV12-4 to TRBJ2-5, with D perhaps matching TRBD1 (6 bases). Trimming removed 6 bases at V and 10 bases at J, with 15 bases between. The length of the CDR3 is 12 residues. In DNA, the CDR3 is TGTGCCAGCAGCAAAGACAGGCACGGCCAGTACTTC. Its translation: CASSKDRHGQYF.

The V gene is TRBV7-8, the J gene TRBJ2-5, with no clear D. The CDR3 contains 13 residues. V lost 0 bases to trimming and J lost 6 bases, with 8 bases between them. Germline loops: CDR1 SGHVS, CDR2 FQNEAQ. CDR3 coding DNA: TGTGCCAGCAGCTTAGCTTTAGCAAAGACCCAGTACTTC. This translates into CASSLALAKTQYF.

The chain couples TRBV2 to TRBJ1-3; D remains unclear. The length of the CDR3 is 13 residues. Trimming took off 7 bases at V and 0 bases at J, with 7 bases between the two ends. In germline, CDR1 is SNHLY, CDR2 FYNNEI. CDR3 protein: CASTQISGNTIYF. The CDR3 DNA is TGTGCCAGCACTCAAATCTCTGGAAACACCATATATTTT.

This clone was found a few times. V is TRBV11-2 and J is TRBJ2-3, with a tentative D call TRBD2 (7 bases). CDR1 and CDR2 from the germline V gene are SGHAT and FQNNGV. The V and J ends lost 7 bases and 1 base respectively, with 12 bases between them. This CDR3 spans 14 amino acids. The CDR3 nucleotides read TGTGCCAGCATCCCCGGGGGGCGCACAGATACGCAGTATTTT. The encoded protein is CASIPGGRTDTQYF.

This sequence joins TRBV5-1 and TRBJ2-2, with TRBD2 matching over 12 bases. The CDR3 spans 17 residues. V gave up 4 bases and J gave up 1 base; unmatched junction bases: 5. Germline CDR1 and CDR2: SGHRS and YFSETQ. CDR3 sequence (DNA): TGCGCCAGCAGCGAAAGGACTAGCGGGATGAACACCGGGGAGCTGTTTTTT. Its protein is CASSERTSGMNTGELFF.

The J gene is TRBJ2-2, the V gene TRBV6-1, with a weak D call TRBD2 (6 bases). Trimming left V 4 bases short and J 7 bases short, with 22 bases between. The germline V gene has CDR1 MNHNS and CDR2 SASEGT. The CDR3 runs 17 residues. The CDR3 region is CASSAGYSGGPGGELFF. CDR3 nucleotide sequence: TGTGCCAGCAGTGCCGGTTATAGCGGAGGGCCGGGCGGGGAGCTGTTTTTT.

This rearrangement joins TRBV25-1 to TRBJ1-2; D unclear. The CDR3 spans 11 residues. CDR1 and CDR2 from the germline V gene are MGHDK and SYGVNS. Trimming shortened V by 4 bases and J by 5 bases, and 5 bases separated the two germline ends. This CDR3 reads CASSGPYGYTF. As DNA, the CDR3 is TGTGCCAGCAGTGGACCTTATGGCTACACCTTC.

This clone rates as medium-sized. The chain combines TRBV10-3 with TRBJ1-2; 8 nucleotides line up with TRBD1. Germline V gene data show CDR1 as ENHRY and CDR2 as SYGVKD. J lost 8 bases, V lost 6 bases, and 8 bases had no gene match. This CDR3 spans 13 amino acids. Here the CDR3 reads CAIRLTGGPGYTF. The CDR3 DNA reads as TGTGCCATCAGACTTACAGGGGGTCCGGGCTACACCTTC.

The V call is TRBV5-6, the J call TRBJ1-6; D is unclear. The germline gives CDR1 SGHDT, CDR2 YYEEEE. The CDR3 has 15 amino acids. V lost 2 bases and J 4 bases, leaving 10 bases between the germline ends. CDR3 sequence reads: CASSFTSGYNSPLHF. For the CDR3, the DNA is TGTGCCAGCAGCTTTACGAGTGGATATAATTCACCCCTCCACTTT.